This T cell receptor beta chain is drawn from a study of identifying expanded T cells in peripheral blood. The method was immunoSEQ multiplex PCR; TCRdb's version includes in-frame clones alone and lacks a portion of them. Among around 60,000 clones listed, about four fifths were seen once. During the collection period, no donor immune events like infections were recorded. The count of this clone is one. Its matching antigen is unknown. Germline V CDR1 and CDR2: KGHSH, LQKENI. The junction had 7 bases not matched to a gene; V was cut back by 4 bases and J by 7 bases. The CDR3 loop spans 13 amino acids. The study's findings and limits: Variance in clone template counts between roughly 2-week samples significantly increased with total template count across all healthy donors.

J is TRBJ2-7 and V is TRBV18; 7 bases map to TRBD1. The specimen sequenced was blood. The clonotype comes from a person between 18 and 70 years old in good health. The CDR3 sequence: CASSLRDRGEQYF. DNA of the CDR3: TGTGCCAGCTCACTTCGGGACAGAGGAGAGCAGTACTTC.